The next 29 T cell receptor beta chains were all read from a single sample in a study of blood T cell repertoires in COVID-19. The data were produced by immunoSEQ multiplex PCR, yet TCRdb's version contains in-frame clones alone and is incomplete. The repertoire holds around 82,000 clones, 86% seen once, with approximately 5.8% in the top ten. Sequencing used peripheral blood. These receptors were taken from a man older than 75 with COVID-19, enrolled during active disease.

This chain joins TRBV7-2 and TRBJ2-5; TRBD2 agrees at 11 bases. Germline-derived CDR1 and CDR2 are SGHTA and FQGNSA. The CDR3 is 17 residues long. Trimming cost V 5 bases and J 2 bases; bases outside gene matches: 10. Here the CDR3 DNA reads TGTGCCAGCAGCCCCCCATTTCGACTAGCGGGGCAAGAGACCCAGTACTTC. It specifies CASSPPFRLAGQETQYF.

The V gene is TRBV18, the J gene TRBJ2-2; the match to TRBD2 covers 12 bases. Germline loops: CDR1 KGHSH, CDR2 LQKENI. The CDR3 covers 20 residues. Unmatched junction bases numbered 14, after V lost 6 bases and J lost 0 bases. CDR3 protein: CASSPTRRLAGDANTGELFF. The CDR3 nucleotides read TGTGCCAGCTCTCCTACCCGACGACTAGCGGGGGACGCGAACACCGGGGAGCTGTTTTTT.

This clone was detected a few times. The chain has TRBV5-5 and TRBJ1-1; perhaps TRBD1 as D (5 bases). Germline lookup yields CDR1 SGHKS and CDR2 YYEKEE (reference sequence). The CDR3 consists of 14 residues. V lost 0 bases and J lost 4, with 10 bases in between. The CDR3 is CASSLVGRSTEAFF. DNA for the CDR3: TGTGCCAGCAGCTTGGTGGGGCGGAGCACTGAAGCTTTCTTT.

This chain links TRBV2 with TRBJ1-1, with a tentative D call TRBD1 (5 bases). V was clipped by 6 bases and J by 1 base, with 15 bases between them. Looked up from germline, CDR1 is SNHLY and CDR2 is FYNNEI. The length of the CDR3 is 15 residues. CDR3 amino acids: CASRDRGHRNTEAFF. CDR3 coding DNA: TGTGCCAGCAGAGACAGAGGTCATAGGAACACTGAAGCTTTCTTT.

This clone showed up just a few times. The rearrangement uses TRBV19 and TRBJ1-2; weak D call: TRBD1 (6 bases). The CDR3 runs to 11 residues. Germline assignment: CDR1 LNHDA and CDR2 SQIVND (reference sequence). V was shortened by 10 bases and J by 8 bases, with 14 bases between the two germline ends. CDR3 loop: CATGGSLGYTF. For the CDR3, the DNA is TGTGCCACTGGGGGCAGCCTGGGCTACACCTTC. Complete variable domain (other parts from reference TRBV19 and TRBJ1-2): DGGITQSPKYLFRKEGQNVTLSCEQNLNHDAMYWYRQDPGQGLRLIYYSQIVNDFQKGDIAEGYSVSREKKESFPLTVTSAQKNPTAFYLCATGGSLGYTFGSGTRLTVV.

The chain employs TRBV19 and TRBJ1-2; the D gene is possibly TRBD1 (6 bases). Looked up from germline, CDR1 is LNHDA and CDR2 is SQIVND (reference sequence). This CDR3 region has 14 residues. The V end was cut by 5 bases, the J end by 4 bases, with 14 bases between. The CDR3 DNA reads TGTGCCAGTAGTTTCTCAGGGGTTCCCTATGGCTACACCTTC. This gives the protein CASSFSGVPYGYTF. Full variable domain (rest looked up from reference TRBV19 and TRBJ1-2): DGGITQSPKYLFRKEGQNVTLSCEQNLNHDAMYWYRQDPGQGLRLIYYSQIVNDFQKGDIAEGYSVSREKKESFPLTVTSAQKNPTAFYLCASSFSGVPYGYTFGSGTRLTVV.

The chain employs TRBV4-3 and TRBJ2-5; 14 nucleotides align to TRBD2. This CDR3 contains 18 residues. Germline V gives CDR1 LGHNA, CDR2 YSLEER. V lost 0 bases and J lost 6; bases outside the gene matches: 9. The CDR3 DNA sequence: TGCGCCAGCAGCCAAGATGAGACTAGCGGGGGGGCCTGGAAGACCCAGTACTTC. Encoded protein: CASSQDETSGGAWKTQYF.

The chain combines TRBV6-2 or TRBV6-3 with TRBJ1-6, with D unresolved. Trimming shortened V by 2 bases and J by 2 bases, and 13 bases separated the two germline ends. CDR1 and CDR2 (germline): MNHEY, SVGEGT. The CDR3 runs to 17 residues. The CDR3, as DNA: TGTGCCAGCAGTTACCCACTTGGAGGGACCTATAATTCACCCCTCCACTTT. Protein sequence: CASSYPLGGTYNSPLHF.

The J gene is TRBJ1-2, the V gene TRBV2; unclear D gene. Looked up from germline, CDR1 is SNHLY and CDR2 is FYNNEI. V was clipped by 3 bases and J by 0 bases, with 8 bases between them. This CDR3 is 14 amino acids long. For the CDR3, the DNA is TGTGCCAGCAGTGACGGGTTCTCTAACTATGGCTACACCTTC. It encodes CASSDGFSNYGYTF.

The chain uses TRBV6-5 and TRBJ1-4; D not resolved. Trimming took 6 bases from V and 8 from J, leaving 19 bases between them. Germline CDR1 MNHEY, CDR2 SVGAGI. CDR3 length: 15 residues. The CDR3 DNA reads TGTGCCAGCAGGGCTCGGGCCTTAGCGGAGGAAAAACTGTTTTTT. Translating it yields CASRARALAEEKLFF.

This chain links TRBV5-1 with TRBJ1-1; a weak D match, TRBD1 (5 bases). Trimming took 4 bases from V and 3 from J, leaving 10 bases between them. The length of the CDR3 is 13 residues. Germline V gene sequence: CDR1 SGHRS, CDR2 YFSETQ. The CDR3 nucleotides are TGCGCCAGCAGCCACTGGGGGGACACTGAAGCTTTCTTT. It yields the protein CASSHWGDTEAFF.

This chain links TRBV19 with TRBJ1-6; no clear D. The CDR3 runs 13 residues. Trimming took 9 bases from V and 5 from J, leaving 11 bases between them. In germline, CDR1 is LNHDA, CDR2 SQIVND (reference sequence). The CDR3 DNA sequence: TGTGCCAGCCGCCAGGTCGATAATTCACCCCTCCACTTT. Its protein is CASRQVDNSPLHF.

The chain uses TRBV5-4 and TRBJ2-7, with 7 positions matching TRBD1. The CDR3 spans 14 residues. Germline V gives CDR1 SGHNT, CDR2 YYREEE (reference sequence). V lost 4 bases and J lost 1; bases outside the gene matches: 5. Written as DNA, the CDR3 is TGTGCCAGCAGCCAAAAACAGGGGTCCTACGAGCAGTACTTC. Residues: CASSQKQGSYEQYF.

The chain joins TRBV19 to TRBJ2-3, with 13 bases lining up with TRBD2. J was trimmed by 2 bases and V by 6 bases; bases with no gene match: 2. Germline CDR1 LNHDA, CDR2 SQIVND (reference sequence). The CDR3 is 15 amino acids. The DNA of the CDR3 is TGTGCCAGTAGGGGACTAGCGGGGAACACAGATACGCAGTATTTT. This encodes CASRGLAGNTDTQYF.

This clone occurred a few times. This chain joins TRBV5-4 and TRBJ2-7; 8 bases are shared with TRBD1. Germline V lookup: CDR1 SGHNT, CDR2 YYREEE (reference sequence). V lost 0 bases, J lost 5 bases, and 7 bases stayed unmatched. The CDR3 has 15 residues. The CDR3 DNA reads TGTGCCAGCAGCTTGGCAGGGACAGGAATCAACGAGCAGTACTTC. Translating gives CASSLAGTGINEQYF. The variable domain in full, with the rest retrieved from reference TRBV5-4 and TRBJ2-7, is ETGVTQSPTHLIKTRGQQVTLRCSSQSGHNTVSWYQQALGQGPQFIFQYYREEENGRGNFPPRFSGLQFPNYSSELNVNALELDDSALYLCASSLAGTGINEQYFGPGTRLTVT.

The chain recombines TRBV9 with TRBJ2-3; weak D call: TRBD1 (5 bases). CDR3 size: 13 residues. Germline CDR1 SGDLS, CDR2 YYNGEE. Trimming took 4 bases from V and 5 from J, leaving 11 bases between them. CDR3 protein: CASSTIQGDTQYF. The CDR3 region has the DNA TGTGCCAGCAGCACGATTCAGGGAGATACGCAGTATTTT.

CDR3 bases: TGTGCCAGCAGGCCCCGGAGTTCCGGAAACACCATATATTTT. It yields the protein CASRPRSSGNTIYF. The rearrangement uses TRBV25-1 and TRBJ1-3; D call uncertain. The germline V and J ends were trimmed by 6 bases and 4 bases, with 13 bases remaining between them. Germline V lookup: CDR1 MGHDK, CDR2 SYGVNS. This CDR3 spans 14 amino acids.

This chain connects TRBV6-5 to TRBJ2-1; a weak D match, TRBD2 (7 bases). The CDR3 covers 15 residues. The V end was cut by 7 bases, the J end by 5 bases, with 18 bases between. The V gene's germline CDR1 is MNHEY and CDR2 SVGAGI. The CDR3 sequence is CASIPAGAGDNEQFF. DNA of the CDR3: TGTGCCAGCATCCCTGCGGGGGCGGGAGACAATGAGCAGTTCTTC.

This chain links TRBV3-1 (or the pseudogene TRBV3-2) with TRBJ1-2; D may be TRBD1 (5 bases). Germline values: CDR1 LGHDT, CDR2 YNNKEL (reference sequence). V lost 1 base to trimming and J lost 8 bases, with 11 bases between them. CDR3 length: 13 amino acids. CDR3 loop: CASSQAGYGGYTF. In DNA, the CDR3 is TGTGCCAGCAGCCAAGCAGGGTATGGGGGCTACACCTTC.

The chain uses TRBV9 and TRBJ2-2; 9 nucleotides align to TRBD1. CDR1 is SGDLS and CDR2 is YYNGEE in the germline V gene. Germline trimming cut 1 base from V and 5 bases from J; bases unmatched to any gene: 6. The CDR3 covers 16 residues. As DNA, the CDR3 is TGTGCCAGCAGCGTAAATCCGACAGGGGGAACCGGGGAGCTGTTTTTT. Translation gives CASSVNPTGGTGELFF.

V gene TRBV9 combines with J gene TRBJ1-2; D may be TRBD1 (6 bases). This CDR3 has 14 residues. Germline V lookup: CDR1 SGDLS, CDR2 YYNGEE. V was shortened by 3 bases and J by 4 bases, with 13 bases between the two germline ends. CDR3 bases: TGTGCCAGCAGCGCGTCCGGGACATCCTATGGCTACACCTTC. Residues: CASSASGTSYGYTF. The complete variable domain, with remaining parts taken from reference TRBV9 and TRBJ1-2, reads DSGVTQTPKHLITATGQRVTLRCSPRSGDLSVYWYQQSLDQGLQFLIQYYNGEERAKGNILERFSAQQFPDLHSELNLSSLELGDSALYFCASSASGTSYGYTFGSGTRLTVV.

This chain joins TRBV9 and TRBJ2-1, with D possibly matching TRBD2 (6 bases). Germline V gene sequence: CDR1 SGDLS, CDR2 YYNGEE. The length of the CDR3 is 18 residues. The V end lost 0 bases, the J end lost 4 bases, and 20 bases lay between the germline ends. In nucleotides, the CDR3 is TGTGCCAGCAGCGTAGCTAGCGCAGTGCTTCCCTCGTACAATGAGCAGTTCTTC. This sequence encodes CASSVASAVLPSYNEQFF.

About this clone: The same CDR3 can be traced to other DNA sequences in this sample. The J gene is TRBJ1-4, the V gene TRBV14; 7 positions match TRBD1. This CDR3 contains 16 residues. The trim removed 4 bases at V and 0 bases at J, leaving 5 bases unmatched. In germline, CDR1 is SGHDN, CDR2 FVKESK. The CDR3 DNA reads as TGTGCCAGCAGCCGAAGACAGGGCTCAACTAATGAAAAACTGTTTTTT. It is translated as CASSRRQGSTNEKLFF.

The V call is TRBV27, the J call TRBJ1-5, with no clear D. Trimming shortened V by 6 bases and J by 6 bases, and 15 bases separated the two germline ends. CDR3 length: 14 residues. Per the germline V gene, CDR1 is MNHEY and CDR2 is SMNVEV (reference sequence). CDR3 in DNA: TGTGCCAGCAGGTCGGACGGACGGGGTCAGCCCCAGCATTTT. It codes for CASRSDGRGQPQHF.

A few counts support this clone. The chain has TRBV14 and TRBJ1-1; D call uncertain. V was cut by 0 bases and J by 0 bases, with 11 bases left in between. The germline V gene encodes CDR1 SGHDN and CDR2 FVKESK. The CDR3 runs to 16 residues. CDR3 region: CASSQDRLPMNTEAFF. As DNA, the CDR3 is TGTGCCAGCAGCCAAGACAGGCTACCCATGAACACTGAAGCTTTCTTT.

This clone was detected only a few times. The chain uses TRBV6-2 or TRBV6-3 and TRBJ1-2; 10 bases agree with TRBD1. J lost 14 bases, V lost 5 bases, and 5 bases had no gene match. CDR1 is MNHEY, CDR2 SVGEGT, per germline. CDR3 length: 11 residues. The CDR3 is CASSSRDRGTF. DNA of the CDR3: TGTGCCAGCAGTAGCCGGGACAGGGGTACCTTC.

The rearrangement links TRBV27 to TRBJ2-7, with TRBD2 matching 7 bases. The germline V gene has CDR1 MNHEY and CDR2 SMNVEV (reference sequence). This CDR3 has 15 amino acids. Trimming took 6 bases from V and 7 from J; bases not matched to a gene: 15. In DNA form, the CDR3 reads TGTGCCAGCAGGCCCTGGGGAGCGGGGCGTCTGGAGCAGTACTTC. This gives the protein CASRPWGAGRLEQYF.

This clone turned up a few times. V and J are TRBV27 and TRBJ2-7; 11 bases fit TRBD2. Trimming cost V 6 bases and J 2 bases; bases outside gene matches: 18. Per the germline V gene, CDR1 is MNHEY and CDR2 is SMNVEV (reference sequence). The CDR3 sequence is 19 residues long. Here the CDR3 reads CASSPGSLAGDPNPYEQYF. CDR3 sequence (DNA): TGTGCCAGCAGCCCCGGGTCACTAGCGGGGGACCCGAACCCCTACGAGCAGTACTTC.

Points on this clone: The DNA is omitted, as the CDR3 cannot be located on it reliably, and the CDR3 follows TCRdb's listing. The chain carries TRBV2 and TRBJ1-5; TRBD1, the table's D call, was not compared with the DNA. The CDR3 length is 15 residues, termini included. Germline-derived CDR1 and CDR2 are SNHLY and FYNNEI. The CDR3 protein is CASILDRLGNQPQHF.